Shown below are 7 T cell receptor beta chains from a single sample sequenced in a study of T cell responses to AZD1222 COVID-19 vaccine. Here immunoSEQ multiplex PCR was the method, and the copy in TCRdb shows in-frame clones only, minus some. This table holds fewer than 5,500 clones, approximately 90% found once. The sequencing here drew on peripheral blood, taken 28 days after the second AZD1222 dose. These receptors were obtained from an adult who received the AZD1222 COVID-19 vaccine.

This rearrangement joins TRBV6-5 to TRBJ2-1; D is uncertain. V was pared by 7 bases and J by 6 bases, with 13 bases between. The CDR3 extends over 13 amino acids. Germline V gene sequence: CDR1 MNHEY, CDR2 SVGAGI. The DNA for the CDR3 is TGTGCCAGCAACCAACAGTCGCCCAATGAGCAGTTCTTC. Translation: CASNQQSPNEQFF.

This clone appeared a single time. This sequence joins TRBV2 and TRBJ2-7; perhaps TRBD1 as D (5 bases). The CDR3 sequence is 11 residues long. CDR1 is SNHLY, CDR2 FYNNEI, per germline. Between the trimmed V and J ends, which lost 5 bases and 6 bases, there was a span of 8 bases. The CDR3 region has the DNA TGTGCCAGCAGTTTTAGGGGCGAGCAGTACTTC. Its protein product is CASSFRGEQYF.

The chain combines TRBV28 with TRBJ2-2, with TRBD2 as a possible D gene (6 bases). The germline gives CDR1 MDHEN, CDR2 SYDVKM. The V end lost 3 bases, the J end lost 2 bases, and 13 bases lay between the germline ends. The CDR3 is 16 amino acids. Here the CDR3 reads CASSFLTRGNTGELFF. The CDR3 DNA reads TGTGCCAGCAGTTTTTTAACGCGGGGAAACACCGGGGAGCTGTTTTTT.

The chain combines TRBV3-1 (or the pseudogene TRBV3-2) with TRBJ1-2; no clear D. CDR1 and CDR2 from the germline V gene are LGHDT and YNNKEL (reference sequence). The CDR3 extends over 15 amino acids. V was clipped by 4 bases and J by 7 bases, with 19 bases between them. The CDR3 protein is CASSPTSAGLVGYTF. The CDR3 region has the DNA TGTGCCAGCAGCCCGACATCGGCGGGCCTTGTTGGCTACACCTTC.

The chain is built from TRBV4-1 and TRBJ2-3; 7 bases are shared with TRBD1. Germline CDR1 and CDR2: MGHRA and YSYEKL. V was pared by 1 base and J by 4 bases, with 11 bases of the junction left unmatched. The CDR3 is made up of 17 amino acids. CDR3: CASSQGSRRGGADTQYF. The CDR3 DNA reads as TGCGCCAGCAGCCAAGGGTCCAGGAGAGGGGGCGCAGATACGCAGTATTTT.

The rearrangement joins TRBV6-5 to TRBJ1-2, with D possibly TRBD1 on 5 matching bases. The germline V and J ends were trimmed by 2 bases and 8 bases, with 15 bases remaining between them. This CDR3 spans 14 amino acids. The germline gives CDR1 MNHEY, CDR2 SVGAGI. The CDR3 DNA sequence: TGTGCCAGCAGTTACGAGCGGGGCGCGAGGGGCTACACCTTC. Its translation is CASSYERGARGYTF.

The chain employs TRBV6-6 and TRBJ2-7; unclear D gene. Trimming stripped 7 bases from V and 7 bases from J, with 20 bases between. The CDR3 is made up of 14 amino acids. The germline gives CDR1 MNHNY, CDR2 SVGAGI (reference sequence). As DNA, the CDR3 is TGTGCCAGCACCCCGGCTGTCCCGATGGGGGAGCAGTACTTC. It yields the protein CASTPAVPMGEQYF.